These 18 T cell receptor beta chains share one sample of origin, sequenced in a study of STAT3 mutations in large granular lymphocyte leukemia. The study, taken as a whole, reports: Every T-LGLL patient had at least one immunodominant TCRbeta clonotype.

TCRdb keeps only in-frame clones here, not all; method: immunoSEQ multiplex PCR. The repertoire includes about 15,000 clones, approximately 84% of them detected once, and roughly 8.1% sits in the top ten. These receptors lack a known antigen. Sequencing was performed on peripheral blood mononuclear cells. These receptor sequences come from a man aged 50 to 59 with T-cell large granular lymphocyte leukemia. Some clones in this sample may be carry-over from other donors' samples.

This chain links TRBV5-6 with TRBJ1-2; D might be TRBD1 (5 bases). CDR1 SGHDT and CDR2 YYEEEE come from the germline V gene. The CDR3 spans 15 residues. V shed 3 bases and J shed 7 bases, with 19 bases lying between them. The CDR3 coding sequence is TGTGCCAGCAGCTACTCAAGGGGAGCATCGATTGGCTACACCTTC. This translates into CASSYSRGASIGYTF.

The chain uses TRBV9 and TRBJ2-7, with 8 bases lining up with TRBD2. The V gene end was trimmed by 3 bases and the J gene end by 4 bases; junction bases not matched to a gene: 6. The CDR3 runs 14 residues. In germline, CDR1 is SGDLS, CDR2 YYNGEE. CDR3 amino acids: CASSASGGQYEQYF. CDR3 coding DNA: TGTGCCAGCAGCGCCAGCGGGGGCCAATACGAGCAGTACTTC.

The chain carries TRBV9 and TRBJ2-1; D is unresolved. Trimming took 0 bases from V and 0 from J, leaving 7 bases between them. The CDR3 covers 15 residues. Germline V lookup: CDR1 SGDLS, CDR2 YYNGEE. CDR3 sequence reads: CASSVALSSYNEQFF. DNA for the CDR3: TGTGCCAGCAGCGTAGCTCTGAGCTCCTACAATGAGCAGTTCTTC.

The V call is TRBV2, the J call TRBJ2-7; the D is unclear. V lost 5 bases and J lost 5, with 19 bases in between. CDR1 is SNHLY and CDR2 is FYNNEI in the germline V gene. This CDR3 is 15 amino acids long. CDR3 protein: CASSPRPGDLNEQYF. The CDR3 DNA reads TGTGCCAGCAGTCCCCGGCCCGGCGACTTGAACGAGCAGTACTTC.

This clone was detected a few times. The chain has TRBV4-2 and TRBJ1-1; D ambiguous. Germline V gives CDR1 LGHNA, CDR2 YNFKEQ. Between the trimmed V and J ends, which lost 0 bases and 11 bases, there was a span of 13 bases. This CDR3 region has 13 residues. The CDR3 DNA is TGTGCCAGCAGCCAAGATCGGTCTGGGCGGGCTTTCTTT. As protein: CASSQDRSGRAFF.

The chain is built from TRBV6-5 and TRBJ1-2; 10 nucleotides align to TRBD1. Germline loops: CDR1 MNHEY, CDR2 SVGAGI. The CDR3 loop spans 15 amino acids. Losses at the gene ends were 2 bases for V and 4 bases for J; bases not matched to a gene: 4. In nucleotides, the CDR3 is TGTGCCAGCAGTTACCCGGGACAGGGGAGCTATGGCTACACCTTC. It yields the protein CASSYPGQGSYGYTF.

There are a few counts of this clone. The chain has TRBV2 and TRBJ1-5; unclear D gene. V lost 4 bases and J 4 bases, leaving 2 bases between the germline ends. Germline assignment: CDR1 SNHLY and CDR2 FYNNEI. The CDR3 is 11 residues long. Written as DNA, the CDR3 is TGTGCCAGCAGTGGGAATCAGCCCCAGCATTTT. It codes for CASSGNQPQHF.

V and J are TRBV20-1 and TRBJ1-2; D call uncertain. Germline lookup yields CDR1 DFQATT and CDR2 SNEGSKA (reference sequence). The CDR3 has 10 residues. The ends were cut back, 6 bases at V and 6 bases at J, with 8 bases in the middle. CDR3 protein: CSAPGNGYTF. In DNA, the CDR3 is TGCAGTGCCCCGGGTAATGGCTACACCTTC.

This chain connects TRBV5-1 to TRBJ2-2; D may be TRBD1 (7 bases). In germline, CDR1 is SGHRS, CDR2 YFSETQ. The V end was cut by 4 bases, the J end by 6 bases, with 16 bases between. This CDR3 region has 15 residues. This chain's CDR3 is CASSERTGGAGELFF. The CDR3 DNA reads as TGCGCCAGCAGCGAGCGGACAGGAGGGGCCGGGGAGCTGTTTTTT.

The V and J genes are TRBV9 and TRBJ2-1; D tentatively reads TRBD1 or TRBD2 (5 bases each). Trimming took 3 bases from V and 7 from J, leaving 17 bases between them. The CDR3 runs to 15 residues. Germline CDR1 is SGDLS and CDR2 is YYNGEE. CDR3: CASSAFGTPDNEQFF. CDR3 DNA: TGTGCCAGCAGCGCTTTCGGGACGCCGGATAATGAGCAGTTCTTC.

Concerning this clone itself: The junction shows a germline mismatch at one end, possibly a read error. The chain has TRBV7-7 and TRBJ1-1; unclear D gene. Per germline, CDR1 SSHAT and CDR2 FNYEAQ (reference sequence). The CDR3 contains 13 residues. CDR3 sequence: CASSLDTNTEAFF. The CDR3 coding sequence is TGTGCTAGCAGCTTAGACACGAACACTGAAGCTTTCTTT.

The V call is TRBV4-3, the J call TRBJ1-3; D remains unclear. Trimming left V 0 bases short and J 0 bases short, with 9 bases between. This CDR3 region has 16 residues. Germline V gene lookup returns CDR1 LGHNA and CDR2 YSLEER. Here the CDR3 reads CASSQDKEYSGNTIYF. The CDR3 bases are TGCGCCAGCAGCCAAGATAAAGAGTACTCTGGAAACACCATATATTTT.

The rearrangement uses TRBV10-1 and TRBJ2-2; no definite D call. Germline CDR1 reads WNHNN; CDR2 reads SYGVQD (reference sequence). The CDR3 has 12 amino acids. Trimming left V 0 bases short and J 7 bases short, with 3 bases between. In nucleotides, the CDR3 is TGCGCCAGCAGTGAGTCCCGCGGGGAGCTGTTTTTT. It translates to CASSESRGELFF.

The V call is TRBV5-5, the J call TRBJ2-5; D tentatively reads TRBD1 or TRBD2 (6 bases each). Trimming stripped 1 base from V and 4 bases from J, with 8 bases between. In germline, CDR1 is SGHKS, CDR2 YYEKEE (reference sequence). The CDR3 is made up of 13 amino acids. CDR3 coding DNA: TGTGCCAGCAGCTTGTGGGGGGCAGAGACCCAGTACTTC. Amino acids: CASSLWGAETQYF.

CDR3 bases: TGTGCCAGCAGTTACTCGAGGCTCTACGAGCAGTACTTC. Its translation: CASSYSRLYEQYF. The chain is built from TRBV6-6 and TRBJ2-7; no clear D. The V gene's germline CDR1 is MNHNY and CDR2 SVGAGI (reference sequence). Trimming shortened V by 0 bases and J by 3 bases, and 6 bases separated the two germline ends. CDR3 length: 13 residues.

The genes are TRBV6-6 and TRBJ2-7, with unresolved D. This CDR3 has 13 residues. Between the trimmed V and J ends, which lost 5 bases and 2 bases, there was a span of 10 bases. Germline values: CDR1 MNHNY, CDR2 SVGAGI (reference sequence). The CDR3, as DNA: TGTGCCAGCAGTCCGCAGGAGACCTACGAGCAGTACTTC. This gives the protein CASSPQETYEQYF.

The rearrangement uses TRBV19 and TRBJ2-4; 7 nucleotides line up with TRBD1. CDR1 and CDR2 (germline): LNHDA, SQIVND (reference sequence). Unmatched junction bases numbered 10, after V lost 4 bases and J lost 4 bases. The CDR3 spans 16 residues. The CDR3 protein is CASSTTGIGVKNIQYF. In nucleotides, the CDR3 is TGTGCCAGTAGTACGACAGGGATCGGGGTGAAAAACATTCAGTACTTC.

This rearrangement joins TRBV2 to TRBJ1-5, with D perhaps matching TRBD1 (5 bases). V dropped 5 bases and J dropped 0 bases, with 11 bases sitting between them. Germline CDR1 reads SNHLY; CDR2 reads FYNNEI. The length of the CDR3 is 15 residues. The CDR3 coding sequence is TGTGCCAGCAGTCCCGACAGTGTTAGCAATCAGCCCCAGCATTTT. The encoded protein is CASSPDSVSNQPQHF. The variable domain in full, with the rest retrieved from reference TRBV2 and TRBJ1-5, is EPEVTQTPSHQVTQMGQEVILRCVPISNHLYFYWYRQILGQKVEFLVSFYNNEISEKSEIFDDQFSVERPDGSNFTLKIRSTKLEDSAMYFCASSPDSVSNQPQHFGDGTRLSIL.